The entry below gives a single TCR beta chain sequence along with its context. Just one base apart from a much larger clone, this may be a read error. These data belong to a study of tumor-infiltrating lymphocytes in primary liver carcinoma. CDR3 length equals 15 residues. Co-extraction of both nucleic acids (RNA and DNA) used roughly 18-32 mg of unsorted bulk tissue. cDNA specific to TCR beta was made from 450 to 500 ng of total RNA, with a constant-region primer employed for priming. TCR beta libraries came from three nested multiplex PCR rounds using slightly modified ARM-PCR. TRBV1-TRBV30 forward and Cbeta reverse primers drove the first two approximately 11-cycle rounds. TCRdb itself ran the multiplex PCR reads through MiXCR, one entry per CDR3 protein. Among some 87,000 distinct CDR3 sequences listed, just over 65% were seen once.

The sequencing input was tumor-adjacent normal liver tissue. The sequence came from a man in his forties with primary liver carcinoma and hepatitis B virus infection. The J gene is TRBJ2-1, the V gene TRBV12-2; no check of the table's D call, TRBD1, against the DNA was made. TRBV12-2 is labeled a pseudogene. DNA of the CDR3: TGTGCAAGTCGCTTAGGCAAGACAGGCTGCAATGAGCAGTTCTTC. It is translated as CASRLGKTGCNEQFF.